This entry lists 8 T cell receptor beta chains sequenced from one sample in a study of cytomegalovirus exposure and HLA in healthy donors. The PCR was carried out with 60 Vbeta primers and 13 Jbeta primers. The method was immunoSEQ multiplex PCR; TCRdb's version includes in-frame clones alone and lacks a portion of them. The data show roughly 73,000 clones, with roughly 82% seen just once and 9.5% to 15% held by the top ten. The sequenced material came from PBMCs. The receptors originated from a man between 65 and 85 years old in good health and CMV-seronegative.

J is TRBJ2-3 and V is TRBV27, with D maybe TRBD2 (6 bases). Germline lookup yields CDR1 MNHEY and CDR2 SMNVEV (reference sequence). V lost 6 bases and J 6 bases, leaving 19 bases between the germline ends. The CDR3 length is 15 residues. The CDR3 loop reads CASRTGSAGSDTQYF. In DNA, the CDR3 is TGTGCCAGCAGGACGGGGAGCGCGGGGTCTGATACGCAGTATTTT.

The table lists this clone with a few counts. The V call is TRBV7-9, the J call TRBJ2-2; TRBD2 matches 8 bases. Unmatched junction bases numbered 6, after V lost 4 bases and J lost 2 bases. This CDR3 region has 16 residues. Germline V gene sequence: CDR1 SEHNR, CDR2 FQNEAQ (reference sequence). CDR3 protein: CASSSQGLDNTGELFF. CDR3 DNA sequence: TGTGCCAGCAGCTCACAGGGACTAGATAACACCGGGGAGCTGTTTTTT. The variable domain in full, completed from reference TRBV7-9 and TRBJ2-2, reads DTGVSQNPRHKITKRGQNVTFRCDPISEHNRLYWYRQTLGQGPEFLTYFQNEAQLEKSRLLSDRFSAERPKGSFSTLEIQRTEQGDSAMYLCASSSQGLDNTGELFFGEGSRLTVL.

This chain connects TRBV5-5 to TRBJ1-2, with D possibly matching TRBD1 (5 bases). V lost 0 bases and J 4 bases, leaving 16 bases between the germline ends. The CDR3 contains 16 residues. Germline CDR1 reads SGHKS; CDR2 reads YYEKEE (reference sequence). The DNA for the CDR3 is TGTGCCAGCAGCTTGGAAAATCCGCAGGGTGCCTATGGCTACACCTTC. This gives the protein CASSLENPQGAYGYTF.

The chain links TRBV9 to TRBJ1-2; tentatively, D is TRBD1 (5 bases). The CDR3 totals 14 residues. CDR1 SGDLS and CDR2 YYNGEE come from the germline V gene. The V end was cut by 3 bases, the J end by 2 bases, with 11 bases between. The CDR3 DNA sequence: TGTGCCAGCAGCGCCTGGGGGGGGAACTATGGCTACACCTTC. Protein product: CASSAWGGNYGYTF.

V gene TRBV7-2 combines with J gene TRBJ2-2, with a possible D match to TRBD2 (6 bases). The CDR3 is 13 amino acids. Trimming shortened V by 7 bases and J by 6 bases, and 12 bases separated the two germline ends. Germline CDR1 SGHTA, CDR2 FQGNSA. The CDR3 DNA reads TGTGCCAGCACCTCACCGGGAGCCGGGGAGCTGTTTTTT. This sequence encodes CASTSPGAGELFF. Based on the CDR3 plus reference TRBV7-2 and TRBJ2-2, the full variable domain is GAGVSQSPSNKVTEKGKDVELRCDPISGHTALYWYRQSLGQGLEFLIYFQGNSAPDKSGLPSDRFSAERTGGSVSTLTIQRTQQEDSAVYLCASTSPGAGELFFGEGSRLTVL.

This clone was detected a few times. The chain uses TRBV7-8 and TRBJ2-1; no reliable D call. Trimming removed 2 bases at V and 5 bases at J, with 13 bases between. The CDR3 is made up of 15 amino acids. Germline-derived CDR1 and CDR2 are SGHVS and FQNEAQ. The CDR3 region is CASSLSLGGNNEQFF. Written as DNA, the CDR3 is TGTGCCAGCAGCTTATCCCTCGGCGGAAACAATGAGCAGTTCTTC.

CDR3 in DNA: TGTGCCAGCAGCTCTATCCGGACAGGCCTAAGACCCATCGAGCAGTACTTC. Its protein product is CASSSIRTGLRPIEQYF. The chain is built from TRBV5-6 and TRBJ2-7; 7 bases fit TRBD1. Germline V CDR1 and CDR2: SGHDT, YYEEEE. The CDR3 is 17 residues long. V lost 3 bases and J lost 6; bases outside the gene matches: 18.

The CDR3 sequence: CASSYSPAREGEQYF. In DNA, the CDR3 is TGTGCCAGCAGTTACTCGCCCGCCAGGGAGGGCGAGCAGTACTTC. The rearrangement joins TRBV6-5 to TRBJ2-7, with 7 bases lining up with TRBD2. The CDR3 consists of 15 residues. Germline CDR1 MNHEY, CDR2 SVGAGI. Germline trimming cut 0 bases from V and 6 bases from J; bases unmatched to any gene: 8.